What follows are 14 T cell receptor beta chains derived from one specimen sequenced in a study of regulatory T cells in long-lasting Graves disease. Sample time point: newly diagnosed GD, antithyroid drugs for less than 3 months. Researchers made the TCR library from RNA that was extracted from PBMCs. To make TCR beta libraries, researchers used iRepertoire HTBI primers and Arm-PCR of CDR3 regions. Each CDR3 protein is one row after TCRdb ran MiXCR on the multiplex PCR reads. The table has around 400,000 distinct CDR3 sequences, 15% to 19% seen once. The sample here was peripheral blood mononuclear cells (PBMCs), taken at new diagnosis, from a patient treated with antithyroid drugs. The receptors were sampled from a female donor with Graves disease.

This clonotype was counted only a few times. This sequence joins TRBV27 and TRBJ1-2; the D gene is possibly TRBD1 (5 bases). Per germline, CDR1 MNHEY and CDR2 SMNVEV (reference sequence). The length of the CDR3 is 14 residues. Trimming removed 0 bases from V and 4 bases from J, with 9 bases in between. The CDR3 is CASSLSGDLYGYTF. The DNA for the CDR3 is TGTGCCAGCAGTTTATCCGGGGACCTCTATGGCTACACCTTC.

Concerning this clonotype itself: Being one base from a much bigger clone, this may be a read error. The J gene is TRBJ2-3, the V gene TRBV5-6; D not certain. The DNA end is more similar to TRBJ2-5, so the J call may be wrong. This CDR3 region has 13 residues. Germline CDR1 is SGHDT and CDR2 is YYEEEE. CDR3 coding DNA: TGTGCCAGCAGGCCTGGTTCCGAGGAGACCCAGTACTTC. It translates to CASRPGSEETQYF.

This clonotype was observed at least ten times. The chain uses TRBV12-3 or TRBV12-4 and TRBJ2-7; the D is unclear. The CDR3 is 15 residues long. With 4 bases removed from V and 3 bases from J, the gap between germline ends came to 16 bases. The CDR3 DNA reads as TGTGCCAGCAGTTCCACTGGCTGGGGTTTCTACGAGCAGTACTTC. Its protein is CASSSTGWGFYEQYF.

This chain connects TRBV30 to TRBJ2-2; 8 bases align to TRBD2. Per the germline V gene, CDR1 is GTSNPN and CDR2 is SVGIG (reference sequence). V shed 5 bases, J shed 2 bases, and the junction held 4 bases outside the gene matches. CDR3 size: 14 residues. CDR3 coding DNA: TGTGCCTGGGAAGGACTAGCAAACACCGGGGAGCTGTTTTTT. This codes for CAWEGLANTGELFF.

This clonotype has a count of ten or more. V is TRBV15 and J is TRBJ1-2, with D tentatively TRBD1 (6 bases). This CDR3 contains 16 residues. CDR1 and CDR2 from the germline V gene are LNHNV and YYDKDF (reference sequence). With 1 base removed from V and 3 bases from J, the gap between germline ends came to 15 bases. Here the CDR3 DNA reads TGTGCCACCAGCAGAGCGGTCTGGGGGGCGGACTATGGCTACACCTTC. As protein: CATSRAVWGADYGYTF.

This clonotype has just a few counts. The chain links TRBV6-1 to TRBJ1-1; no firm D call. V lost 7 bases, J lost 5 bases, and 20 bases lay in between. The length of the CDR3 is 15 residues. Germline V gene sequence: CDR1 MNHNS, CDR2 SASEGT. CDR3: CASTRQAAGGTEAFF. In nucleotides, the CDR3 is TGTGCCAGCACCCGCCAGGCGGCAGGTGGTACTGAAGCTTTCTTT.

The chain uses TRBV29-1 and TRBJ2-5; D not resolved. The CDR3 length is 13 residues. The V and J ends lost 8 bases and 4 bases respectively, with 17 bases between them. Germline CDR1 SQVTM, CDR2 ANQGSEA. CDR3 sequence reads: CSIVRSMVETQYF. CDR3 in DNA: TGCAGCATAGTTCGAAGTATGGTAGAGACCCAGTACTTC.

This clonotype was counted ten times or more. The chain is built from TRBV9 and TRBJ1-6; possibly TRBD1 for D (5 bases). V lost 2 bases and J lost 4, with 16 bases in between. Germline V gene data show CDR1 as SGDLS and CDR2 as YYNGEE. The CDR3 is made up of 17 amino acids. CDR3 loop: CASSVSGREEYNSPLHF. Written as DNA, the CDR3 is TGTGCCAGCAGCGTTTCGGGCAGGGAAGAGTATAATTCACCCCTCCACTTT.

In this sample, this clonotype turned up many times. The rearrangement joins TRBV3-2 to TRBJ2-1. TRBV3-2 is a pseudogene. CDR3 length equals 13 residues. This CDR3 is CASLRADYNEQFF. The CDR3 DNA follows: TGTGCCTCTCTTCGGGCAGACTACAATGAGCAGTTCTTC.

The chain joins TRBV15 to TRBJ1-3; TRBD1 might be the D (6 bases). The CDR3 totals 16 residues. Germline loops: CDR1 LNHNV, CDR2 YYDKDF (reference sequence). Trimming removed 3 bases from V and 0 bases from J, with 12 bases in between. This CDR3 is CATSSTDSFSGNTIYF. CDR3 sequence (DNA): TGTGCCACCAGCAGCACGGACAGCTTCTCTGGAAACACCATATATTTT.

This clonotype was observed at least ten times. The rearrangement uses TRBV20-1 and TRBJ2-1; 7 nucleotides match TRBD2. Per the germline V gene, CDR1 is DFQATT and CDR2 is SNEGSKA (reference sequence). The CDR3 runs 14 residues. The V gene end was trimmed by 6 bases and the J gene end by 4 bases; junction bases not matched to a gene: 9. The CDR3 DNA reads as TGCAGTGCCAATTTTAGGACTAGATACAATGAGCAGTTCTTC. Its protein product is CSANFRTRYNEQFF.

There are many counts of this clonotype. Written as DNA, the CDR3 is TGTGCCACCAGCACTAGACAGGGGGTGGGAATCGGCGGAAACACCATATATTTT. As protein: CATSTRQGVGIGGNTIYF. The rearrangement joins TRBV15 to TRBJ1-3; 9 nucleotides align to TRBD1. Unmatched junction bases numbered 14, after V lost 4 bases and J lost 4 bases. Germline values: CDR1 LNHNV, CDR2 YYDKDF (reference sequence). This CDR3 is 18 amino acids long.

This clonotype was recorded at least ten times. The chain links TRBV28 to TRBJ1-4; 9 bases are a match to TRBD1. Germline CDR1 MDHEN, CDR2 SYDVKM. The CDR3 has 20 residues. The V gene end was trimmed by 3 bases and the J gene end by 6 bases; junction bases not matched to a gene: 20. The CDR3 is CASSFQSQGAGEAADEKLFF. The CDR3 nucleotides read TGTGCCAGCAGTTTCCAATCACAGGGGGCGGGGGAGGCGGCGGATGAAAAACTGTTTTTT.

This clonotype was observed a handful of times. The chain uses TRBV12-5 and TRBJ2-7, with D unclear. Trimming left V 0 bases short and J 0 bases short, with 3 bases between. Germline lookup yields CDR1 LGHNT and CDR2 FRNRAP. The CDR3 contains 13 residues. The CDR3 coding sequence is TGTGCTAGTGGTTTGGTGACCTCCTACGAGCAGTACTTC. This translates into CASGLVTSYEQYF.